Reported below is one T cell receptor (beta chain). Its matching antigen is unknown. Deletions cut 4 bases from V and 0 bases from J, with 8 bases between. Germline assignment: CDR1 SGHRS and CDR2 YFSETQ. The CDR3 sequence is 14 residues long. This entry comes from a study of siplizumab effects on memory and regulatory T cells. Findings and caveats of the study: It seemed that naive T cells were more diverse than memory cells and were major contributors to the alloresponse. Some alloreactive sequences were traceable to unstimulated CD4+ memory cells, and siplizumab significantly reduced them. Whether proliferating Tregs in siplizumab cultures suppress was not functionally confirmed.

Per sample, 10^5 or so TCR templates underwent assay. The method was immunoSEQ multiplex PCR; TCRdb's version includes in-frame clones alone and lacks a portion of them. The top ten hold under 2% of the sample, which has roughly 120,000 clones, about 95% seen once. This TCR was sampled from a human donor in good health. V is TRBV5-1 and J is TRBJ1-3, with a tentative D call TRBD1 (6 bases). The sequenced sample was non-Treg CD4+ T cells sorted from blood. The CDR3 DNA is TGCGCCAGCAGCAGACAGGTCTCTGGAAACACCATATATTTT. Residues: CASSRQVSGNTIYF.